This TCR beta chain originates from a study of T-cell reconstitution after alpha-beta-depleted transplantation in children (dated by TCRdb to about 2016). For context, the study as a whole: Using TCR repertoire profiling, the study quantitatively followed how T-cell immune reconstitution unfolded in children after TCRalphabeta/CD19-depleted allogeneic hematopoietic cell transplantation.

This clonotype came up many times. The antigen it recognizes is unknown. Per-base quality was not reported, and no clone a single base away is much larger than it. Library prep was done by PCR. Instrument used: Illumina HiSeq 2500. To normalize quantification of the TCRbeta repertoire, the TCR libraries were built with molecular barcoding that relied on unique molecular identifiers. Through fastp at Q25 and MiXCR, TCRdb rebuilt clones from the public reads, retaining in-frame beta chains. Rows are unified per CDR3 protein, each entry keeping the most common DNA and genes. Counted in this sample were 200,000 to 250,000 distinct CDR3 sequences; about 9.5% of them appeared once. The top ten hold about 6% of the sample. CDR1 and CDR2 are drawn from the germline V gene: MGHDK, SYGVNS. Trimming leaves V shorter by 9 bases and J shorter by 2 bases, with the junction holding 8 bases beyond the gene matches. The CDR3 spans 14 residues, from the cysteine through the phenylalanine. CDR3 DNA only is kept here, 42 bases in frame from base 1.

Recombination linked TRBV25-1 to TRBJ2-7; 9 of the junction bases match TRBD1. The sequence was obtained from a human donor who donated a stem cell graft to a child with acute lymphoblastic leukemia. The sample in question was PBMCs from the stem cell graft donor, obtained from the stem cell graft. The CDR3 here reads CARARDRATYEQYF. The DNA reads TGTGCCAGGGCCCGGGACAGGGCTACCTACGAGCAGTACTTC.